Below, 14 T cell receptor beta chains from the same sample are listed, as sequenced in a study of blood T cell repertoires in COVID-19. Only in-frame clones appear in the TCRdb table, and some are missing; sequencing was by immunoSEQ multiplex PCR. Found here are about 150,000 clones, 80% to 90% of them singletons; the top ten hold roughly 13%. Material for sequencing was peripheral blood. The receptors were gathered from a man aged 18 to 30 with COVID-19, enrolled during active disease.

This clone appeared once. This sequence joins TRBV6-5 and TRBJ1-4; perhaps TRBD1 as D (5 bases). Deletions cut 7 bases from V and 7 bases from J, with 19 bases between. Germline CDR1 MNHEY, CDR2 SVGAGI. CDR3 size: 15 residues. The CDR3 DNA reads as TGTGCCAGCACCTCGGGGGGAGGGGTCGGTGAAAAACTGTTTTTT. Encoded protein: CASTSGGGVGEKLFF.

The chain employs TRBV4-3 and TRBJ2-1; D call uncertain. Trimming shortened V by 0 bases and J by 4 bases, and 13 bases separated the two germline ends. This CDR3 has 16 residues. Germline CDR1 and CDR2: LGHNA and YSLEER. The CDR3 spells CASSQDVPPTYNEQFF. CDR3 nucleotide sequence: TGCGCCAGCAGCCAAGATGTCCCGCCAACTTACAATGAGCAGTTCTTC.

This clone was detected only once. Compared with germline, one end of the junction differs, possibly owing to a read error. V gene TRBV6-5 combines with J gene TRBJ1-4, with 9 nucleotides matching TRBD1. Germline V gene lookup returns CDR1 MNHEY and CDR2 SVGAGI. The CDR3 contains 15 residues. The CDR3 DNA reads TGTGCCAGCAGTTATTCCGGGACAGGGAGTGAAAAACTGCTTTTT. It specifies CASSYSGTGSEKLLF.

The V and J genes are TRBV6-2 or TRBV6-3 and TRBJ2-7, with 8 nucleotides matching TRBD2. After removal of 6 bases from V and 0 bases from J, the junction contained 4 bases not matched to a gene. This CDR3 comprises 14 residues. CDR1 is MNHEY, CDR2 SVGEGT, per germline. The CDR3 DNA is TGTGCCAGCAGCCCCGGGACTAGCTCCTACGAGCAGTACTTC. It translates to CASSPGTSSYEQYF.

CDR3 bases: TGTGCCACCAGTGATTTGCAGCTAGCGAGGAATGAGCAGTTCTTC. Its translation is CATSDLQLARNEQFF. The chain couples TRBV24-1 to TRBJ2-1; D is possibly TRBD2 (6 bases). The V and J ends lost 0 bases and 7 bases respectively, with 12 bases between them. Germline V lookup: CDR1 KGHDR, CDR2 SFDVKD. The CDR3 runs to 15 residues.

The chain has TRBV28 and TRBJ1-2; the match to TRBD1 covers 10 bases. This CDR3 region has 13 residues. Germline CDR1 is MDHEN and CDR2 is SYDVKM. Trimming cost V 6 bases and J 7 bases; bases outside gene matches: 5. CDR3 protein: CASRTDRGLGYTF. The CDR3 nucleotides are TGTGCCAGCAGAACCGACAGGGGGCTTGGCTACACCTTC.

This rearrangement joins TRBV19 to TRBJ2-7; no clear D. The germline gives CDR1 LNHDA, CDR2 SQIVND (reference sequence). The CDR3 covers 11 residues. The V end lost 8 bases, the J end lost 4 bases, and 9 bases lay between the germline ends. This CDR3 is CASGPIYEQYF. Here the CDR3 DNA reads TGTGCCAGTGGGCCGATTTACGAGCAGTACTTC.

This clone showed up just a few times. The chain carries TRBV3-1 (or the pseudogene TRBV3-2) and TRBJ2-3; D uncertain. CDR3 size: 14 residues. Germline values: CDR1 LGHDT, CDR2 YNNKEL (reference sequence). Trimming removed 2 bases at V and 1 base at J, with 7 bases between. The CDR3 loop is CASSQSSGTDTQYF. For the CDR3, the DNA is TGTGCCAGCAGCCAATCTTCAGGCACAGATACGCAGTATTTT.

This clone was picked up a small number of times. The genes are TRBV7-9 and TRBJ2-1; unclear D gene. Between the trimmed V and J ends, which lost 5 bases and 9 bases, there was a span of 8 bases. CDR3 length equals 11 residues. CDR1 and CDR2 from the germline V gene are SEHNR and FQNEAQ (reference sequence). The CDR3: CASSLSGEQFF. The CDR3 bases are TGTGCCAGCAGCCTTAGTGGTGAGCAGTTCTTC.

The genes are TRBV5-4 and TRBJ2-1, with D possibly TRBD1 on 7 matching bases. The germline V and J ends were trimmed by 0 bases and 5 bases, with 18 bases remaining between them. Germline V CDR1 and CDR2: SGHNT, YYREEE (reference sequence). CDR3 length: 17 amino acids. The CDR3 reads CASSLGVGGQRDNEQFF. In DNA form, the CDR3 reads TGTGCCAGCAGCTTGGGGGTCGGGGGACAGAGAGACAATGAGCAGTTCTTC.

V and J are TRBV6-6 and TRBJ2-7, with a possible D match to TRBD1 (6 bases). The ends were cut back, 7 bases at V and 6 bases at J, with 13 bases in the middle. The V gene's germline CDR1 is MNHNY and CDR2 SVGAGI (reference sequence). This CDR3 region has 12 residues. This chain's CDR3 is CASTLQGSEQYF. The DNA of the CDR3 is TGTGCCAGCACCCTACAGGGATCCGAGCAGTACTTC.

This clone appeared many times. This chain connects TRBV3-1 (or the pseudogene TRBV3-2) to TRBJ1-2; D might be TRBD1 (5 bases). Per germline, CDR1 LGHDT and CDR2 YNNKEL (reference sequence). The germline V and J ends were trimmed by 1 base and 2 bases, with 8 bases remaining between them. There are 14 residues in the CDR3. CDR3: CASSQGGRNYGYTF. The CDR3 DNA sequence: TGTGCCAGCAGCCAAGGGGGCAGAAACTATGGCTACACCTTC.

This chain uses TRBV7-3 with TRBJ2-7, with D perhaps TRBD1 (6 bases). In germline, CDR1 is SGHTA, CDR2 FQGTGA. The CDR3 spans 14 residues. V was pared by 8 bases and J by 0 bases, with 14 bases between. The CDR3 bases are TGTGCCAGCGACGATGAGACAGGCTCCTACGAGCAGTACTTC. Translated: CASDDETGSYEQYF.

This rearrangement joins TRBV7-3 to TRBJ2-3, with TRBD2 identical over 7 bases. V was pared by 3 bases and J by 2 bases, with 5 bases of the junction left unmatched. Germline-derived CDR1 and CDR2 are SGHTA and FQGTGA. This CDR3 has 15 amino acids. CDR3 residues: CASSFRGRNTDTQYF. DNA for the CDR3: TGTGCCAGCAGCTTCCGCGGGAGAAACACAGATACGCAGTATTTT.